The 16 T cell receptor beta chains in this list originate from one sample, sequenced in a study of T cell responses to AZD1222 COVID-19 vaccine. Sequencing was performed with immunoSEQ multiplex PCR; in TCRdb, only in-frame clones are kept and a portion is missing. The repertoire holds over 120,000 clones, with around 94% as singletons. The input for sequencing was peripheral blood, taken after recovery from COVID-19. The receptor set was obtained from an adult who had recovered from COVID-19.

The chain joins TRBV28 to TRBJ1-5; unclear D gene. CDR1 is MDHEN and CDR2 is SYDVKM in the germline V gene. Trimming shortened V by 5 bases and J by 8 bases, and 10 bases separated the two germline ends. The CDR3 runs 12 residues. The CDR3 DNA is TGTGCCAGCAGTCGCGACATTGAGCCCCAGCATTTT. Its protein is CASSRDIEPQHF.

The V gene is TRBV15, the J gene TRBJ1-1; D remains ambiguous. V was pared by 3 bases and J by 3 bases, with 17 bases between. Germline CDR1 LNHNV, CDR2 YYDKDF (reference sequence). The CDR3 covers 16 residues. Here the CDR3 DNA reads TGTGCCACCAGCAGCGGTTCGGAAGGATTGGACACTGAAGCTTTCTTT. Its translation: CATSSGSEGLDTEAFF.

The CDR3 nucleotides read TGTGCCAGCTCACCGAGTGGGACAGACTACTATGGCTACACCTTC. It specifies CASSPSGTDYYGYTF. The chain is built from TRBV18 and TRBJ1-2; 7 bases agree with TRBD1. The ends lost 3 bases at V and 3 bases at J; junction bases unmatched: 7. Germline CDR1 KGHSH, CDR2 LQKENI. The CDR3 spans 15 residues.

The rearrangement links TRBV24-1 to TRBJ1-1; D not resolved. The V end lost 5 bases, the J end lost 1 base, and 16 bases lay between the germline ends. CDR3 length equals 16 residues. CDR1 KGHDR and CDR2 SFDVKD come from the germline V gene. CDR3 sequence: CATSGLAYDGNTEAFF. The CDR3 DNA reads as TGTGCCACCAGTGGATTAGCCTACGACGGGAACACTGAAGCTTTCTTT.

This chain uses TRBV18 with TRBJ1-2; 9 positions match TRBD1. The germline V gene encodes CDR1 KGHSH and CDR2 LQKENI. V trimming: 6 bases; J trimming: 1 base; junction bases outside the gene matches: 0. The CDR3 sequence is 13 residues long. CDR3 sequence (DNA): TGTGCCAGCTCGGGACAGGGTAACTATGGCTACACCTTC. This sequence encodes CASSGQGNYGYTF.

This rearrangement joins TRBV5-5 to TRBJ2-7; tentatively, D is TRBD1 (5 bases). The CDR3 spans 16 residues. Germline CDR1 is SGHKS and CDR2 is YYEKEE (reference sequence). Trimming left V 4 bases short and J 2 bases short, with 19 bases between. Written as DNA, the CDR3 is TGTGCCAGCAGCGTACAGGCGAGGTCTGCCACCTACGAGCAGTACTTC. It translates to CASSVQARSATYEQYF.

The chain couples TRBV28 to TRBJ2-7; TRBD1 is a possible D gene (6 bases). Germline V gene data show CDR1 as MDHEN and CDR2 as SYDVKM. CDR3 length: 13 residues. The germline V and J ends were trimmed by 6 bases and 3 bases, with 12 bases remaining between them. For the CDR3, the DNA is TGTGCCAGCAGCTTAGGACAGCTCTACGAGCAGTACTTC. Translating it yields CASSLGQLYEQYF.

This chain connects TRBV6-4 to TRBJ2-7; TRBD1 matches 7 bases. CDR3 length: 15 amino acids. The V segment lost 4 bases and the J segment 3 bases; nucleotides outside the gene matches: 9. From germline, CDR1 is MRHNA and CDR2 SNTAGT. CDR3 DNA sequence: TGTGCCAGCAGTGCAAATCCGGGACAGAGCTACGAGCAGTACTTC. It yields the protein CASSANPGQSYEQYF.

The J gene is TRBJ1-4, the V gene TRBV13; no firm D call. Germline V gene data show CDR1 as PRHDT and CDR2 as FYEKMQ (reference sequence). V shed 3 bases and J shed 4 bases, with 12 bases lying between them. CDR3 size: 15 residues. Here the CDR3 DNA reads TGTGCCAGCAGCTTGCGGGCCCAGGTTAATGAAAAACTGTTTTTT. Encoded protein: CASSLRAQVNEKLFF.

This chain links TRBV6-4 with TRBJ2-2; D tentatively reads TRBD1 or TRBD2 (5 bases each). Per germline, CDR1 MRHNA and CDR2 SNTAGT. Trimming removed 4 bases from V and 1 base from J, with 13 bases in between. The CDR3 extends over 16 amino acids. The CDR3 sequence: CASSVRGGKNTGELFF. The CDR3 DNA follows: TGTGCCAGCAGTGTGAGGGGTGGTAAGAACACCGGGGAGCTGTTTTTT.

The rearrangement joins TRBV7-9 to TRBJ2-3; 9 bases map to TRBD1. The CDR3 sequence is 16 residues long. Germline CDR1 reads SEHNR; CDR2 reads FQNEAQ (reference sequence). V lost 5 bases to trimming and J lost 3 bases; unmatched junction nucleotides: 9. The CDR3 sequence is CASSHYTGGETDTQYF. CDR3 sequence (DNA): TGTGCCAGCAGCCACTACACAGGGGGCGAAACAGATACGCAGTATTTT.

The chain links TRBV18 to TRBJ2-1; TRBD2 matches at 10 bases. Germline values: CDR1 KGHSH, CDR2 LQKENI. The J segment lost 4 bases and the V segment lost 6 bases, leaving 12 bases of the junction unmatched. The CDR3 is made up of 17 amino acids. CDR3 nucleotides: TGTGCCAGCTCCGACTTACGAGGACTAGCGGCTTACAATGAGCAGTTCTTC. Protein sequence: CASSDLRGLAAYNEQFF.

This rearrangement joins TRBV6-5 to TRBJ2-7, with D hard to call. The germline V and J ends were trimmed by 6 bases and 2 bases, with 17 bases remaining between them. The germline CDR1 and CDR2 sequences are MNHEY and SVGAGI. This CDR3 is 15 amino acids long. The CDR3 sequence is CASRKDGSPTYEQYF. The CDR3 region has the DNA TGTGCCAGCAGAAAGGACGGCTCGCCAACCTACGAGCAGTACTTC.

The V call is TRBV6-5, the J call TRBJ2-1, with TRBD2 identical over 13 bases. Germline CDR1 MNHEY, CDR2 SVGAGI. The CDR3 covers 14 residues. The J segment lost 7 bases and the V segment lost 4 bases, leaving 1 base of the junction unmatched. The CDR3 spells CASSWTSGRNEQFF. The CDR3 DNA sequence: TGTGCCAGCAGTTGGACTAGCGGGAGAAATGAGCAGTTCTTC.

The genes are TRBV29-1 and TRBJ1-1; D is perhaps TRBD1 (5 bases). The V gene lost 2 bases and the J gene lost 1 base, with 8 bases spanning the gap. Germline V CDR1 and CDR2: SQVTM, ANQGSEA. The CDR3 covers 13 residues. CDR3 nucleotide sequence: TGCAGCGTTGAAACCAGGGAGAACACTGAAGCTTTCTTT. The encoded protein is CSVETRENTEAFF.

CDR3 loop: CASRKGLAASAEQYF. In DNA form, the CDR3 reads TGCGCCAGCAGAAAGGGACTAGCGGCCTCCGCCGAGCAGTACTTC. The chain employs TRBV10-2 and TRBJ2-7; 11 bases agree with TRBD2. V was pared by 6 bases and J by 6 bases, with 10 bases of the junction left unmatched. Per the germline V gene, CDR1 is WSHSY and CDR2 is SAAADI. This CDR3 is 15 amino acids long.